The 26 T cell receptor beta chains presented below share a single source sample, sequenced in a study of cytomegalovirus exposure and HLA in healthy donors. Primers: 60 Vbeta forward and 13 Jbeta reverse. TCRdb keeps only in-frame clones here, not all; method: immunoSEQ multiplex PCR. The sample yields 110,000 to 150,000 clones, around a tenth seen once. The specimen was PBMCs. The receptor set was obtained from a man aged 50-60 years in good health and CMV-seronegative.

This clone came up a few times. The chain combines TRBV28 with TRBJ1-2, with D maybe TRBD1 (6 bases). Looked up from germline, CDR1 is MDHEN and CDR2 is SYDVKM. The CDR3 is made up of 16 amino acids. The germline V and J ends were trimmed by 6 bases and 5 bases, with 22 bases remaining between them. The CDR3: CASSQADRPLYYGYTF. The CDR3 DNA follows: TGTGCCAGCAGCCAAGCAGACAGGCCCTTGTATTATGGCTACACCTTC.

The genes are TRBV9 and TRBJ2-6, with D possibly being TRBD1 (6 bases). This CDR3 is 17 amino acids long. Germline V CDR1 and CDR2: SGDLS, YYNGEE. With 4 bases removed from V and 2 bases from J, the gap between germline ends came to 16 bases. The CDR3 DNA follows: TGTGCCAGCAGCTCCTTAGTCAGGGGTGCTGGGGCCAACGTCCTGACTTTC. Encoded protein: CASSSLVRGAGANVLTF.

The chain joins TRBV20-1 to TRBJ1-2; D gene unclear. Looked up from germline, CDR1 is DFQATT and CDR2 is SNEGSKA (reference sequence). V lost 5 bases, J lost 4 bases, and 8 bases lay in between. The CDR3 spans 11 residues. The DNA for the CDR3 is TGCAGTGCTGTGGAGGGCTATGGCTACACCTTC. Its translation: CSAVEGYGYTF.

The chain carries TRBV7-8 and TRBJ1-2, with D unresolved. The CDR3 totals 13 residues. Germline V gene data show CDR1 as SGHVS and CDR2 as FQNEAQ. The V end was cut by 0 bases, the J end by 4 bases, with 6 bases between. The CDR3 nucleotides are TGTGCCAGCAGCTTAGCGTTGAGCTATGGCTACACCTTC. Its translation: CASSLALSYGYTF.

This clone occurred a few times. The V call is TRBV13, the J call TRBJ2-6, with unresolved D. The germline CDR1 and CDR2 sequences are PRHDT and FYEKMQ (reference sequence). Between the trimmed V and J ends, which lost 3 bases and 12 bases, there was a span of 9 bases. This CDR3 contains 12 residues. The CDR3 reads CASSLTGSVLTF. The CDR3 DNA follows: TGTGCCAGCAGCTTGACTGGTAGCGTCCTGACTTTC.

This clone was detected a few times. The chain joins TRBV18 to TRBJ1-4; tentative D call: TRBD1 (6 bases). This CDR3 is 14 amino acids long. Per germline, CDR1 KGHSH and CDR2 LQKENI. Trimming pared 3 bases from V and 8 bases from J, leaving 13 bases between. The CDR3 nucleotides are TGTGCCAGCTCACCCGAGGGTGGGACAGAAAAACTGTTTTTT. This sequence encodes CASSPEGGTEKLFF.

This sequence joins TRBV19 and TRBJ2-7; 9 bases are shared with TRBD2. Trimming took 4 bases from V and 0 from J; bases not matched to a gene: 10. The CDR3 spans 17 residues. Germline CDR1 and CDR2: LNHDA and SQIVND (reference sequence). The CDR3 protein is CASSSQTSGTYSYEQYF. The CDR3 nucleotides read TGTGCCAGTAGTAGTCAGACTAGCGGAACTTACTCCTACGAGCAGTACTTC.

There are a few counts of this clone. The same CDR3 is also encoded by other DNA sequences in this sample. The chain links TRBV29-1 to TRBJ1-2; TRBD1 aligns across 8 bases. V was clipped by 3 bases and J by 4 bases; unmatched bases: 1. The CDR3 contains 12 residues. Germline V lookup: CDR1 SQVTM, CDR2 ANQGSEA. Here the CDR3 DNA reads TGCAGCGTTGAGACAGGGGCCTATGGCTACACCTTC. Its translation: CSVETGAYGYTF. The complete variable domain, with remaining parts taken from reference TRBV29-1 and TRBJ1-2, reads SAVISQKPSRDICQRGTSLTIQCQVDSQVTMMFWYRQQPGQSLTLIATANQGSEATYESGFVIDKFPISRPNLTFSTLTVSNMSPEDSSIYLCSVETGAYGYTFGSGTRLTVV.

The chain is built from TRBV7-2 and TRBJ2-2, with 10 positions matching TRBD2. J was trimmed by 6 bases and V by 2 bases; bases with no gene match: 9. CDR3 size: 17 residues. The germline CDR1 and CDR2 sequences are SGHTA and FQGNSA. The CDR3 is CASSLNLGTSAPGELFF. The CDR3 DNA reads TGTGCCAGCAGCTTAAATCTAGGGACTAGCGCCCCCGGGGAGCTGTTTTTT.

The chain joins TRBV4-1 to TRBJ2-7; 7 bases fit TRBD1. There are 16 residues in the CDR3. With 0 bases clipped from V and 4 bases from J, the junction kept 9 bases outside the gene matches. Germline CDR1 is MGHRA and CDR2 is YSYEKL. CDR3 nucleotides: TGCGCCAGCAGCCAAGATAGAAAGGGGGCTAGTTACGAGCAGTACTTC. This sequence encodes CASSQDRKGASYEQYF.

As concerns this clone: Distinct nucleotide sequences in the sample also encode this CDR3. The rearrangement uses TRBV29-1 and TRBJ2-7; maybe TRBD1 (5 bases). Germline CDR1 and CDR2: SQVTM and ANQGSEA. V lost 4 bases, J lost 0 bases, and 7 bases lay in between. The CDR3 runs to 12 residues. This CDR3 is CSVGTPSYEQYF. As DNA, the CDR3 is TGCAGCGTTGGGACACCCTCCTACGAGCAGTACTTC.

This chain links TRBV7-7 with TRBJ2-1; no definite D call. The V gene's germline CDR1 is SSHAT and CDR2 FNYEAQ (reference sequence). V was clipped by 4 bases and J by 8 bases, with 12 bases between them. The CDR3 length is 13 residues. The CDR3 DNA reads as TGTGCCAGCAGCTCCTTCGACCGGGATGAGCAGTTCTTC. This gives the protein CASSSFDRDEQFF.

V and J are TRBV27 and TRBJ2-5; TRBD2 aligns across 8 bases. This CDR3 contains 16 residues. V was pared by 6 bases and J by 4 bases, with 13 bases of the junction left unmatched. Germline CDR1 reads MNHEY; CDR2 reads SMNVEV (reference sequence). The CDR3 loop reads CASSPPGTRIIETQYF. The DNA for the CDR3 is TGTGCCAGCAGCCCCCCCGGGACTAGGATAATAGAGACCCAGTACTTC.

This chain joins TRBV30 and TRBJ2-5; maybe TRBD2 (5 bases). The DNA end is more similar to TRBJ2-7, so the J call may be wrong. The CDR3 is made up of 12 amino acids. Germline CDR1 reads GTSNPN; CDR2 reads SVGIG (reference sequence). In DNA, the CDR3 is TGTGCCTGGAGTTTTGGGAGTAACGAGCAGTACTTC. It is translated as CAWSFGSNEQYF.

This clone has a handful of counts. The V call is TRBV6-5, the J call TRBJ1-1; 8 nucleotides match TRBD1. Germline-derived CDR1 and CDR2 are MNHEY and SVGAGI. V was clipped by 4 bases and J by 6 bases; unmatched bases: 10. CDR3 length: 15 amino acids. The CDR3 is CASSSSRTGRAEAFF. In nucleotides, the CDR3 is TGTGCCAGCAGTTCTTCTAGGACAGGGAGGGCTGAAGCTTTCTTT.

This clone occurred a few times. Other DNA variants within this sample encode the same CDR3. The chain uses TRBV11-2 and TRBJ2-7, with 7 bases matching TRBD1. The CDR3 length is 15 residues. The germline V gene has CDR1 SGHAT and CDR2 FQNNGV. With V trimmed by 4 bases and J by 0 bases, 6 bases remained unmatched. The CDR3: CASSSDRVSSYEQYF. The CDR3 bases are TGTGCCAGCAGCTCAGACAGGGTAAGCTCCTACGAGCAGTACTTC.

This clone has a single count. CDR3 DNA sequence: TGTGCCAGCAGCTCTCGGACTAGCGGGGGTCAGGTACGCAATGAGCAGTTCTTC. Translating gives CASSSRTSGGQVRNEQFF. V is TRBV9 and J is TRBJ2-1; 13 nucleotides line up with TRBD2. There are 18 residues in the CDR3. The V and J ends lost 4 bases and 6 bases, in that order; junction bases with no gene match: 13. Per the germline V gene, CDR1 is SGDLS and CDR2 is YYNGEE.

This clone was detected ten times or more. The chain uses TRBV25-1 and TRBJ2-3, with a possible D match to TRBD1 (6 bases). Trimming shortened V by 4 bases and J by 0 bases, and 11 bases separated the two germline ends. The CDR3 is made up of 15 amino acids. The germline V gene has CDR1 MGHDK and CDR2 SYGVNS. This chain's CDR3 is CASSVDSSSTDTQYF. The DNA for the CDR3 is TGTGCCAGCAGTGTGGACAGTTCTAGCACAGATACGCAGTATTTT.

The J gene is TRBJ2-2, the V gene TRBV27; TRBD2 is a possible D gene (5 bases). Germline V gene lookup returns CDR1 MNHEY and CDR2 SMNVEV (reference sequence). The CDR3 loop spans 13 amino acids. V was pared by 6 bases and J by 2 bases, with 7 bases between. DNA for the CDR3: TGTGCCAGCAGGGACTCCAACACCGGGGAGCTGTTTTTT. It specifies CASRDSNTGELFF.

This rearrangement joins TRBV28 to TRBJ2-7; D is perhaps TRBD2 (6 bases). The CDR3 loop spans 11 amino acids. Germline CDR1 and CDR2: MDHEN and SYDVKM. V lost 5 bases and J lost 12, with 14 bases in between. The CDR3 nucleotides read TGTGCCAGCAGTCCCGGAGGGAGGCGGTACTTC. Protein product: CASSPGGRRYF.

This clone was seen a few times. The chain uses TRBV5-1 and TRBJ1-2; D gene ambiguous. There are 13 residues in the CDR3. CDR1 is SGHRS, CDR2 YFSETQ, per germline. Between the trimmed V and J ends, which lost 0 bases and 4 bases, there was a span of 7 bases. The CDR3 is CASSLAASYGYTF. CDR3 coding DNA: TGCGCCAGCAGCTTGGCAGCTAGCTATGGCTACACCTTC.

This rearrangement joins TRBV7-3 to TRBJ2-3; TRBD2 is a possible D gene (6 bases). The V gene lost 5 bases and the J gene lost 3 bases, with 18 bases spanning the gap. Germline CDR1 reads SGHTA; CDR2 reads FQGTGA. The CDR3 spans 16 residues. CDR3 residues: CASSPKPGLTTDTQYF. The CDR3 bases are TGTGCCAGCAGCCCGAAACCGGGACTTACTACAGATACGCAGTATTTT.

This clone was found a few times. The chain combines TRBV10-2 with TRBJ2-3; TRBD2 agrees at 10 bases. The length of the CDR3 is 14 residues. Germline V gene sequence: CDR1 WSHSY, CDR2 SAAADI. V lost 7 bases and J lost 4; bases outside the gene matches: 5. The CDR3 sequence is CASNLAGDPDTQYF. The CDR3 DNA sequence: TGCGCCAGCAACCTAGCGGGAGACCCAGATACGCAGTATTTT.

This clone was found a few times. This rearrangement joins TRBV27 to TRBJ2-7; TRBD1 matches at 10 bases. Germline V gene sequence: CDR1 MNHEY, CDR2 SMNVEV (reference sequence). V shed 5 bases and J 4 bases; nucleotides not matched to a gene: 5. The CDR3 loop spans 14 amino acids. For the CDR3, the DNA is TGTGCCAGCAGTAATCTGGACAGGGGGTACGAGCAGTACTTC. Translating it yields CASSNLDRGYEQYF.

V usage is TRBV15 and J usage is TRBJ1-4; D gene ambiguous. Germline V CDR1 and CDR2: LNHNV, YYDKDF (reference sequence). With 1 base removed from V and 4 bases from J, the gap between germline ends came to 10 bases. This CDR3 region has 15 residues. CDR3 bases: TGTGCCACCAGCAGAGCACAAATATATAATGAAAAACTGTTTTTT. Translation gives CATSRAQIYNEKLFF.

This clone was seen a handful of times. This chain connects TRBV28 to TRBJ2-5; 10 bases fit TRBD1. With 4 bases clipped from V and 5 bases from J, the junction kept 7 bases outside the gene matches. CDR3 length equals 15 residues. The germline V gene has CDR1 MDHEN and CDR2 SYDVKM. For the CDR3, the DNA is TGTGCCAGCAGTTCCCTCGGACAGGGGGAGGAGACCCAGTACTTC. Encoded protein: CASSSLGQGEETQYF.